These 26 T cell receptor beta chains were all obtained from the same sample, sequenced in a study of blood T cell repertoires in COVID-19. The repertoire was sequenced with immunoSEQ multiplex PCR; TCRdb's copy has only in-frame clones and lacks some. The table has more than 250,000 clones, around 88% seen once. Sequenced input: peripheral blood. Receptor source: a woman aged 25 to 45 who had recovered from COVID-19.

CDR3 sequence (DNA): TGTGCCAGTAGTTTCGGACAGGCCACTGAAGCTTTCTTT. Protein sequence: CASSFGQATEAFF. V usage is TRBV19 and J usage is TRBJ1-1, with 7 bases identical to TRBD1. Germline CDR1 LNHDA, CDR2 SQIVND (reference sequence). V shed 5 bases and J 4 bases; nucleotides not matched to a gene: 4. The CDR3 spans 13 residues.

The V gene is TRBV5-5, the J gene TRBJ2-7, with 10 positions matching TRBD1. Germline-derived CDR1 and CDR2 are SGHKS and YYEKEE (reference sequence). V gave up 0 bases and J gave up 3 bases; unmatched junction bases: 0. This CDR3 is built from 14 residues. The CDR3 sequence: CASSLGTGGYEQYF. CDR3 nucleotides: TGTGCCAGCAGCTTGGGGACAGGGGGCTACGAGCAGTACTTC.

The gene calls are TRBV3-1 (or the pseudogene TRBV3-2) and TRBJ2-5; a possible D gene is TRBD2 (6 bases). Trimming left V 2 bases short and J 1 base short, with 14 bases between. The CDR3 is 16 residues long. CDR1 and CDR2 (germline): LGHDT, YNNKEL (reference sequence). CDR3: CASSQRIAGPQETQYF. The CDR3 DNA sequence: TGTGCCAGCAGCCAACGCATCGCGGGACCCCAAGAGACCCAGTACTTC.

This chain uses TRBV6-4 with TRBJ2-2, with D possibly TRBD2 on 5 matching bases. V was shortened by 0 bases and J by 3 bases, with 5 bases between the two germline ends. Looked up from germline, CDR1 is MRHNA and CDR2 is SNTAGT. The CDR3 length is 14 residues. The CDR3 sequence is CASSDSRDTGELFF. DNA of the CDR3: TGTGCCAGCAGTGACTCGCGGGACACCGGGGAGCTGTTTTTT.

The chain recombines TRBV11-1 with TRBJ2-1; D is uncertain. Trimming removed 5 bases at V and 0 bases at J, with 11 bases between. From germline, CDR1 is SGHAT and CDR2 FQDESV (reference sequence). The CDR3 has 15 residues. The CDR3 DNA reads TGTGCCAGCAGCACCGACATGAGCTCCTACAATGAGCAGTTCTTC. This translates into CASSTDMSSYNEQFF.

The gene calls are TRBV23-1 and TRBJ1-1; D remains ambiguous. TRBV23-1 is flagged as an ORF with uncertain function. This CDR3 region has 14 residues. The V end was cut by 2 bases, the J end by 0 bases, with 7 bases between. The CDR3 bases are TGCGCCAGCAGTCAAGAACAGATGAACACTGAAGCTTTCTTT. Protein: CASSQEQMNTEAFF.

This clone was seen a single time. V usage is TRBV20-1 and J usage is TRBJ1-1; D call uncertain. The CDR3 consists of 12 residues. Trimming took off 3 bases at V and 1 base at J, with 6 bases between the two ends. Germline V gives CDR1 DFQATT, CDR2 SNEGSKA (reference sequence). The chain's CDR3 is CSASGQNTEAFF. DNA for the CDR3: TGCAGTGCTAGTGGGCAGAACACTGAAGCTTTCTTT.

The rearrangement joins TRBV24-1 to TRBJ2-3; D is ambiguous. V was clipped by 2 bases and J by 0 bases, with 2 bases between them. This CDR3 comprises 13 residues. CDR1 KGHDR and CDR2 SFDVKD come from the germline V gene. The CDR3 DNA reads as TGTGCCACCAGTGATTCGAGCACAGATACGCAGTATTTT. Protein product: CATSDSSTDTQYF.

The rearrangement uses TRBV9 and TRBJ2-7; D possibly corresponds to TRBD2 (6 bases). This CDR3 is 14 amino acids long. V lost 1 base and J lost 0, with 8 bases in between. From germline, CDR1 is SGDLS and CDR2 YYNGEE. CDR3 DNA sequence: TGTGCCAGCAGCGTAACGGGGGACTCCTACGAGCAGTACTTC. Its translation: CASSVTGDSYEQYF.

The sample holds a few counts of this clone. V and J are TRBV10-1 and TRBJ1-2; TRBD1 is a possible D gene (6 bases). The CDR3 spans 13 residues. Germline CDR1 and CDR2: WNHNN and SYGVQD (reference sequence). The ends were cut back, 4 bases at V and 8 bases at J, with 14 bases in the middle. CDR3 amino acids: CASSGHRAAGYTF. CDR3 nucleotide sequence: TGCGCCAGCAGTGGTCACAGGGCGGCAGGCTACACCTTC.

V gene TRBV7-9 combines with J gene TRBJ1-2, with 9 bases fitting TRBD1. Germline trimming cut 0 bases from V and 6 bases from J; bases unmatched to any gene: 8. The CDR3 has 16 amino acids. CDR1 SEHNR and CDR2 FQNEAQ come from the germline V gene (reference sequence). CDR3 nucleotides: TGTGCCAGCAGCTTAGCCGCAACAGGGGGCGTGGATGGCTACACCTTC. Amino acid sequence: CASSLAATGGVDGYTF. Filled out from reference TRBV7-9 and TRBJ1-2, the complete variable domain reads DTGVSQNPRHKITKRGQNVTFRCDPISEHNRLYWYRQTLGQGPEFLTYFQNEAQLEKSRLLSDRFSAERPKGSFSTLEIQRTEQGDSAMYLCASSLAATGGVDGYTFGSGTRLTVV.

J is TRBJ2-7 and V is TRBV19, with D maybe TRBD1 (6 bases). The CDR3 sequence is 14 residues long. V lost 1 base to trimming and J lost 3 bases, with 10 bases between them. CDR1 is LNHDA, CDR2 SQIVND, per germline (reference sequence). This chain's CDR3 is CASSIGARGYEQYF. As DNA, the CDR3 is TGTGCCAGTAGTATAGGGGCCAGGGGCTACGAGCAGTACTTC.

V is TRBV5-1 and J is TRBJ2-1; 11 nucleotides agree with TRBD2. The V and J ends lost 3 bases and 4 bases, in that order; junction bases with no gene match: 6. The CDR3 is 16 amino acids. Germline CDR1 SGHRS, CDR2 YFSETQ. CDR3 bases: TGCGCCAGCAGCTCGACTAGCGGGGTATCGTACAATGAGCAGTTCTTC. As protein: CASSSTSGVSYNEQFF.

CDR3 protein: CASSLGLYIEAFF. Written as DNA, the CDR3 is TGTGCCAGCAGTTTGGGGCTTTACATTGAAGCTTTCTTT. The V gene is TRBV28, the J gene TRBJ1-1; tentative D call: TRBD1 (5 bases). Trimming cost V 3 bases and J 7 bases, with 12 bases left between them. The CDR3 totals 13 residues. Per germline, CDR1 MDHEN and CDR2 SYDVKM.

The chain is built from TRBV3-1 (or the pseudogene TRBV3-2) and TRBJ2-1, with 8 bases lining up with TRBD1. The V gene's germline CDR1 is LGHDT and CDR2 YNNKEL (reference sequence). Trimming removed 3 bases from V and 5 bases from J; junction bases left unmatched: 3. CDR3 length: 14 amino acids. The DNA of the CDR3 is TGTGCCAGCAGCCAGTGGACAGGGAACAATGAGCAGTTCTTC. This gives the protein CASSQWTGNNEQFF.

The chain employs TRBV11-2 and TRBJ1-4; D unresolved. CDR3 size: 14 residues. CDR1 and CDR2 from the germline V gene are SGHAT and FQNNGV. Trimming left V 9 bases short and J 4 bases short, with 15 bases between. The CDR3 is CASSASPNNEKLFF. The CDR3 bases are TGTGCCAGTTCCGCTAGCCCAAATAATGAAAAACTGTTTTTT.

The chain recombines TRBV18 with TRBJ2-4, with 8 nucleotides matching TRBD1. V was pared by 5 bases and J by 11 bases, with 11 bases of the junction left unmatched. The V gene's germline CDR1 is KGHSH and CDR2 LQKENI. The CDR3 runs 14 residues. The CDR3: CASSETTGEGVQYF. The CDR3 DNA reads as TGTGCCAGCTCAGAAACGACAGGGGAAGGGGTTCAGTACTTC.

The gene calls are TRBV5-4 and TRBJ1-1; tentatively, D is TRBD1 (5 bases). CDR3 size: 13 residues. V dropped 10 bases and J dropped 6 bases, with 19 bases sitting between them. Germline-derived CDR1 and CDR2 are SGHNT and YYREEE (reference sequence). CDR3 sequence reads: CAARRVGGPEAFF. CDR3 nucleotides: TGTGCCGCGCGCAGGGTGGGTGGCCCTGAAGCTTTCTTT. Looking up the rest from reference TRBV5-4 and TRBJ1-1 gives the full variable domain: ETGVTQSPTHLIKTRGQQVTLRCSSQSGHNTVSWYQQALGQGPQFIFQYYREEENGRGNFPPRFSGLQFPNYSSELNVNALELDDSALYLCAARRVGGPEAFFGQGTRLTVV.

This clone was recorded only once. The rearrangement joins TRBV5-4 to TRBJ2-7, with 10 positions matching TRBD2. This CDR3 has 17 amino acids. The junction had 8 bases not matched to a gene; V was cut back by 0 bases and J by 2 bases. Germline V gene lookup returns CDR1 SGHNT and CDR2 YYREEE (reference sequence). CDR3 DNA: TGTGCCAGCAGCTTGGCCGATGCTAGCGGGAGACCCTACGAGCAGTACTTC. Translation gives CASSLADASGRPYEQYF.

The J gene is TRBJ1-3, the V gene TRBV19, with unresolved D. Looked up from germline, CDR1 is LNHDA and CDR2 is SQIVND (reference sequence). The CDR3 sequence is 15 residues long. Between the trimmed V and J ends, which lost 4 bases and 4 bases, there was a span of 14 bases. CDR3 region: CASSTSKMVGNTIYF. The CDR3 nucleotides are TGTGCCAGTAGTACCAGTAAAATGGTCGGAAACACCATATATTTT.

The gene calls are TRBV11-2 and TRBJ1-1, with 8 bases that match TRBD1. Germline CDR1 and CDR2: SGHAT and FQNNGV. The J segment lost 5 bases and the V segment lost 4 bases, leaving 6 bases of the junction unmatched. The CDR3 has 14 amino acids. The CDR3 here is CASSSTGDMTEAFF. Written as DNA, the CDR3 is TGTGCCAGCAGCTCGACAGGGGATATGACTGAAGCTTTCTTT.

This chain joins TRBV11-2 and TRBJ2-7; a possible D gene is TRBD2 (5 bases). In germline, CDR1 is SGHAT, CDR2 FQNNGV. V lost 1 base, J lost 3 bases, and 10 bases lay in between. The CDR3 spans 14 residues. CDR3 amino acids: CASSLGRVGYEQYF. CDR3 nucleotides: TGTGCCAGCAGCTTAGGGCGGGTTGGCTACGAGCAGTACTTC.

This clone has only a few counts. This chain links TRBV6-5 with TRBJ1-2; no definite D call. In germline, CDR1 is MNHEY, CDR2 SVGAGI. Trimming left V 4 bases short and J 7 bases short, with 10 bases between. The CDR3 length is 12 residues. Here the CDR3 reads CASSSGGSGYTF. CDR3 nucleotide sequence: TGTGCCAGCAGTTCCGGTGGTAGTGGCTACACCTTC.

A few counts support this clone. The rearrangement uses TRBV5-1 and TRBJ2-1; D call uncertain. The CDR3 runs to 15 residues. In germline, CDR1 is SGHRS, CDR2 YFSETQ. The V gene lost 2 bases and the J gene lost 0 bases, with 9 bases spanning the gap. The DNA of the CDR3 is TGCGCCAGCAGCTTTGGCCAGGTCTCCTACAATGAGCAGTTCTTC. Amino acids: CASSFGQVSYNEQFF.

The CDR3 DNA is TGTGCCAGCAGCTTGCGTGGGACAACGGAGAAAGAAGAGACCCAGTACTTC. Its protein is CASSLRGTTEKEETQYF. This sequence joins TRBV5-6 and TRBJ2-5, with D possibly TRBD1 on 6 matching bases. The CDR3 loop spans 17 amino acids. The V gene's germline CDR1 is SGHDT and CDR2 YYEEEE. V was trimmed by 1 base and J by 3 bases, leaving 19 bases between them.

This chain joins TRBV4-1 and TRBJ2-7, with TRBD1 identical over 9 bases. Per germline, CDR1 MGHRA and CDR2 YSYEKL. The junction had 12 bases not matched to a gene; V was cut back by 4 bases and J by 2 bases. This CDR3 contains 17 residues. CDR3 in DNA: TGCGCCAGCAGCCTTACCTCCCGGGACAGGGTGACCTACGAGCAGTACTTC. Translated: CASSLTSRDRVTYEQYF.